The present T cell receptor (beta chain) was sequenced within a study of human T cells and chemical hapten exposure. Time point specified: pre-sensitization, week 0. Documented treatment: therapeutic diphenylcyclopropenone sensitization with weekly scalp DPC. Drawing of blood took place ahead of applying each patch test. Notes on the study in general: Alopecia affected the donors, so their immune response may differ from healthy people's.

This clonotype turned up a few times. What it recognizes is unknown. V lost 5 bases and J lost 3; bases outside the gene matches: 13. CDR1 is SQVTM and CDR2 is ANQGSEA in the germline V gene. The CDR3 covers 15 residues. TCRdb reanalysed the RACE reads using MiXCR and keeps one entry per CDR3 protein. The sample gives approximately 100,000 distinct CDR3 sequences, around 12% of which show up once; 1.6% is in the top ten. The source of this sequence is a woman aged 45-60 years with alopecia areata. Some clones in this sample may be carry-over from other donors' samples. The genes are TRBV29-1 and TRBJ2-7, with 7 bases lining up with TRBD1. Sample: whole blood, taken in connection with sensitization to the hapten diphenylcyclopropenone (DPC). The CDR3 loop is CSVWPEGTGVYEQYF. For the CDR3, the DNA is TGCAGCGTTTGGCCGGAAGGAACAGGGGTCTACGAGCAGTACTTC.